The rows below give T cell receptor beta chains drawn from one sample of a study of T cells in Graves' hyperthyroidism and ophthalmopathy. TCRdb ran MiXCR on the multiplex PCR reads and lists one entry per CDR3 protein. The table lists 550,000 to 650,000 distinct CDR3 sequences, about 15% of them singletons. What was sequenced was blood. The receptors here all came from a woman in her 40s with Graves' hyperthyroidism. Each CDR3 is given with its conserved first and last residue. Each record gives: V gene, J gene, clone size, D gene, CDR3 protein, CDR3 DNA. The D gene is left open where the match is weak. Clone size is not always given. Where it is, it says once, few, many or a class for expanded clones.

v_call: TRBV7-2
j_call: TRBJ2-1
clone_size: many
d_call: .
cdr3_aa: CASSLSTYEQFF
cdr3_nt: TGTGCCAGCAGCTTATCGACGTATGAGCAGTTCTTC

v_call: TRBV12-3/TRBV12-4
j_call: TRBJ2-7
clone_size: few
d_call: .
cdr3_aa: CASSSGQPYEQYF
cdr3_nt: TGTGCCAGCAGCTCGGGACAACCCTACGAGCAGTACTTC

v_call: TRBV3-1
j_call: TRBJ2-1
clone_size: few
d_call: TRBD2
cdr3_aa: CASSVGLGFYNEQFF
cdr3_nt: TGCGCCAGCAGTGTTGGACTAGGCTTCTACAATGAGCAGTTCTTC

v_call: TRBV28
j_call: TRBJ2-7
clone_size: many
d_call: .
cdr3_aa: CASSRGRALSYEQYF
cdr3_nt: TGTGCCAGCAGCCGAGGCAGGGCCCTCTCCTACGAGCAGTACTTC

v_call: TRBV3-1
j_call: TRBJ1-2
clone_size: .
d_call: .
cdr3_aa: CASSPGAETGYTF
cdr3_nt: TGTGCCAGCAGCCCCGGGGCTGAGACTGGCTACACCTTC

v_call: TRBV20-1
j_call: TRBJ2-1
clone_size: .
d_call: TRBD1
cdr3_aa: CSAAAPGQGKNEQFF
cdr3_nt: TGCAGTGCTGCGGCCCCGGGACAGGGGAAAAATGAGCAGTTCTTC

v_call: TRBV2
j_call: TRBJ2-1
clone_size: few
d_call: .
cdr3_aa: CASSKEGGNEQFF
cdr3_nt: TGTGCCAGCAGCAAAGAAGGGGGCAATGAGCAGTTCTTC

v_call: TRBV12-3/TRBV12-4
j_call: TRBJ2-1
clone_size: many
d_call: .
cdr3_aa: CASSLEVLSSYNEQFF
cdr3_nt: TGTGCCAGCAGTTTAGAGGTCTTGAGCTCCTACAATGAGCAGTTCTTC

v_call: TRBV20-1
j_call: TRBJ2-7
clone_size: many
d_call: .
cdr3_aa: CSAKDTHDEQYF
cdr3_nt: TGCAGTGCCAAAGACACCCACGACGAGCAGTACTTC

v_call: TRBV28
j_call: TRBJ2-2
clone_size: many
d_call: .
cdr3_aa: CASSFRPGVWTGELFF
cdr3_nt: TGTGCCAGCAGTTTTAGGCCCGGGGTATGGACCGGGGAGCTGTTTTTT

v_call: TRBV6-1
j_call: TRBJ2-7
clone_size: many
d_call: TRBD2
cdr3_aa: CASSQPPGLGSYEQYF
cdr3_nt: TGTGCCAGCAGTCAGCCACCGGGACTAGGATCCTACGAGCAGTACTTC

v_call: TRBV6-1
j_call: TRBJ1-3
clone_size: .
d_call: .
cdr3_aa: CASDDGANSGNTIYF
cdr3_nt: TGTGCCAGCGACGACGGGGCAAACTCTGGAAACACCATATATTTT

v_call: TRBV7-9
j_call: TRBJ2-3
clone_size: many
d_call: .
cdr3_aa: CASSSGLGSTDTQYF
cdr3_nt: TGTGCCAGCAGCTCAGGTCTGGGGTCGACAGATACGCAGTATTTT

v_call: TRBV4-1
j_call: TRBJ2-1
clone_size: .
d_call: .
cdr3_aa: CASSQIVDEQFF
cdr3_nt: TGCGCCAGCAGCCAAATTGTTGATGAGCAGTTCTTC

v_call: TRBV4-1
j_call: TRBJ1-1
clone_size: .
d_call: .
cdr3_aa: CASSLLQDTEAFF
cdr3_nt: TGCGCCAGCAGCCTCCTACAGGACACTGAAGCTTTCTTT

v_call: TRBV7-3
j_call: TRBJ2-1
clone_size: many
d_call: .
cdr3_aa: CASSPGGRGYNEQFF
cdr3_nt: TGTGCCAGCAGCCCTGGGGGTAGGGGTTACAATGAGCAGTTCTTC

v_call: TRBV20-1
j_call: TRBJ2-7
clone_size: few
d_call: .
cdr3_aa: CSAGRRNHYEQYF
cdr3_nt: TGCAGTGCGGGGCGGAGAAACCACTACGAGCAGTACTTC

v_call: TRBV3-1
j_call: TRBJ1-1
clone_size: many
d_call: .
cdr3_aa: CASSQQGSKRAEAFF
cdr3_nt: TGTGCCAGCAGCCAACAGGGGAGTAAAAGAGCTGAAGCTTTCTTT

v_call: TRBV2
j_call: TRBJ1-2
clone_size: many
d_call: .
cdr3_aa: CASSEALGQGEGYTF
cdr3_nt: TGTGCCAGCAGTGAAGCGCTTGGGCAGGGAGAGGGCTACACCTTC

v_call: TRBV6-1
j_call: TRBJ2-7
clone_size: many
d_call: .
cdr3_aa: CASSAQGSYEQYF
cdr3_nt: TGTGCCAGCAGTGCTCAGGGTAGTTACGAGCAGTACTTC

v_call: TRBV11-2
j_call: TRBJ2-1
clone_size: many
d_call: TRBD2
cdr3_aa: CASSSRLAGDNEQFF
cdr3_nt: TGTGCCAGCAGCTCTAGACTAGCGGGTGACAATGAGCAGTTCTTC

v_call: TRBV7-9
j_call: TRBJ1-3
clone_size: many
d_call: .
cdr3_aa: CASTPVAEAGNTIYF
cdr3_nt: TGTGCCAGCACCCCGGTTGCCGAGGCTGGAAACACCATATATTTT

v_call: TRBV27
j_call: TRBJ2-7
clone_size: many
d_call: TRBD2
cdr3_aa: CASSFSGGTYEQYF
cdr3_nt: TGTGCCAGCAGTTTTAGCGGGGGGACCTACGAGCAGTACTTC

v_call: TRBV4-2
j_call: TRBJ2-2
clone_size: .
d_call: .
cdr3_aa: CASSWGLATTGELFF
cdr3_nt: TGTGCCAGCAGCTGGGGGCTAGCGACCACCGGGGAGCTGTTTTTT

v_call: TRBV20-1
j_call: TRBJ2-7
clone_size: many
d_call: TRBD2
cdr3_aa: CSARDPRTSGLYEQYF
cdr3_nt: TGCAGTGCTAGAGATCCCCGGACTAGCGGCCTCTACGAGCAGTACTTC

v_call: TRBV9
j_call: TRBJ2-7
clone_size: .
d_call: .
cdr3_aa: CASSGSESTYEQYF
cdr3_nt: TGTGCCAGCAGCGGGTCGGAGTCGACCTACGAGCAGTACTTC

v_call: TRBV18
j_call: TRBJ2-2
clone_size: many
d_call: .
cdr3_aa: CASSHAIAEYGGELFF
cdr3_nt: TGTGCCAGCTCACACGCTATAGCAGAATACGGCGGGGAGCTGTTTTTT

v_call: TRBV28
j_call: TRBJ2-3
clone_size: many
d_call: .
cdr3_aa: CASSSSLAVISTDTQYF
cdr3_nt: TGTGCCAGCAGTTCATCGTTAGCGGTAATAAGCACAGATACGCAGTATTTT

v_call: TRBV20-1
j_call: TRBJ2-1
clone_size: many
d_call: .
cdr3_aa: CSARDQRTTNEQFF
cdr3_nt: TGCAGTGCTAGAGATCAGAGGACCACAAATGAGCAGTTCTTC

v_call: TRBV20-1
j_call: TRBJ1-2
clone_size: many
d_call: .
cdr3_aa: CTAQFYGYTF
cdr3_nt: TGCACTGCGCAGTTCTATGGCTACACCTTC

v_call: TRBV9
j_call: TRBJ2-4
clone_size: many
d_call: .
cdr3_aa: CASSVSGVLAKNIQYF
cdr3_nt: TGTGCCAGCAGCGTGAGCGGCGTACTAGCCAAAAACATTCAGTACTTC

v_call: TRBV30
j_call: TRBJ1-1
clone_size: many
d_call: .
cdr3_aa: CAWSPRGFNTEAFF
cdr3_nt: TGTGCCTGGAGTCCCCGCGGGTTCAACACTGAAGCTTTCTTT

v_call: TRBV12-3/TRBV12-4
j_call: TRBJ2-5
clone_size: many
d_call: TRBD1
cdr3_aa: CASSDRVIRTQYF
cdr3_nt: TGTGCCAGCAGTGACAGGGTAATAAGGACCCAGTACTTC

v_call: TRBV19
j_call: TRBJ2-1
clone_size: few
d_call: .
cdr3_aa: CASSILSSYNEQFF
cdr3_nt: TGTGCCAGTAGTATCTTGAGCTCCTACAATGAGCAGTTCTTC

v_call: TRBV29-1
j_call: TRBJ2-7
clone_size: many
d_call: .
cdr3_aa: CSVADGEGLDEQYF
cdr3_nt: TGCAGCGTTGCGGACGGGGAAGGGCTCGACGAGCAGTACTTC

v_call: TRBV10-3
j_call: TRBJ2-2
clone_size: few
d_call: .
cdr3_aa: CAISRDRGTGELFF
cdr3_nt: TGTGCCATCAGTAGAGATCGGGGCACCGGGGAGCTGTTTTTT

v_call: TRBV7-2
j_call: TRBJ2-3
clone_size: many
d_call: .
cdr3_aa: CASSLGSVGTDTQYF
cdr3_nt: TGTGCCAGCAGCTTAGGTAGCGTCGGCACAGATACGCAGTATTTT

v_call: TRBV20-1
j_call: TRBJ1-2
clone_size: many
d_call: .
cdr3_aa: CSAGRESYGYTF
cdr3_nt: TGCAGTGCTGGCCGGGAGTCCTATGGCTACACCTTC

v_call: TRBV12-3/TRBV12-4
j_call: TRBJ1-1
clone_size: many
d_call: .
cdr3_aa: CASSPATQNTEAFF
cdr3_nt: TGTGCCAGCAGTCCAGCGACTCAGAACACTGAAGCTTTCTTT

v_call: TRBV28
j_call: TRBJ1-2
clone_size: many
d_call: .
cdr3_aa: CASSSSRGANYGYTF
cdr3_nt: TGTGCCAGCAGTTCATCAAGAGGGGCCAACTATGGCTACACCTTC

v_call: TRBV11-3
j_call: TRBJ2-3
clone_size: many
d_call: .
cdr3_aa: CATEGQVTDTQYF
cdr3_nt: TGTGCCACCGAGGGACAAGTCACAGATACGCAGTATTTT

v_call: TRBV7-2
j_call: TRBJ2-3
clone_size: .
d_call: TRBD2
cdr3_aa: CASSGLADTDTQYF
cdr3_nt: TGTGCCAGCAGCGGACTAGCGGACACAGATACGCAGTATTTT

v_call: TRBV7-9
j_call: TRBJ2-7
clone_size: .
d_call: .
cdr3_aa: CASSLGDLTLYEQYF
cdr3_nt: TGTGCCAGCAGCTTAGGAGACTTGACCCTTTACGAGCAGTACTTC

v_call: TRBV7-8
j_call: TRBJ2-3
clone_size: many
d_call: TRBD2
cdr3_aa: CASSNGLADTDTQYF
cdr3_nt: TGTGCCAGCAGCAACGGACTAGCGGACACAGATACGCAGTATTTT

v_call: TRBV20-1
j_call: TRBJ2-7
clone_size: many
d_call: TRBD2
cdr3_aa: CSARDGASGSYEQYF
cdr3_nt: TGCAGTGCTAGAGATGGGGCTAGCGGCTCCTACGAGCAGTACTTC

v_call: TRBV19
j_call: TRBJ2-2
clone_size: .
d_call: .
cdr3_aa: CASTTGGEWYTGELFF
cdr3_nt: TGTGCCAGTACTACAGGGGGGGAGTGGTACACCGGGGAGCTGTTTTTT

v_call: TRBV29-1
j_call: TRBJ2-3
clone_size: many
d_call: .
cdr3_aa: CSSSPEGNTDTQYF
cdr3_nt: TGCAGCTCCAGTCCAGAGGGGAACACAGATACGCAGTATTTT

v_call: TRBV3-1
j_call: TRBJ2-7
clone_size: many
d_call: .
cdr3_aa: CASSQTPYEQYF
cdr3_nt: TGTGCCAGCAGTCAGACCCCCTACGAGCAGTACTTC

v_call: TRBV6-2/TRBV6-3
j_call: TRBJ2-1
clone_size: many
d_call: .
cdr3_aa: CASSPRLLSYNEQFF
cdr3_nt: TGTGCCAGCAGCCCCCGGCTCTTATCCTACAATGAGCAGTTCTTC

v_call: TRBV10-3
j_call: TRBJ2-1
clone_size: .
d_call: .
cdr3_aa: CAISESVVSDYNEQFF
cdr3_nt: TGTGCCATCAGTGAGTCCGTGGTCTCTGATTACAATGAGCAGTTCTTC

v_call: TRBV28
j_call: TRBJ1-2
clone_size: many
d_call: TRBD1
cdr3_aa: CASKRDRVDIGYTF
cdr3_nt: TGTGCCAGCAAAAGGGACAGGGTCGACATTGGCTACACCTTC

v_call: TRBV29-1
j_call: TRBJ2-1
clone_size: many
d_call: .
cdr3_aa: CSVAASALTLYNEQFF
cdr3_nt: TGCAGCGTTGCGGCTAGCGCCTTGACATTATACAATGAGCAGTTCTTC

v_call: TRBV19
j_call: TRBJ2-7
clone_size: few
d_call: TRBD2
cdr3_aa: CASSINMGLAFHEQYF
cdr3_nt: TGTGCCAGTAGTATCAACATGGGACTAGCCTTTCACGAGCAGTACTTC

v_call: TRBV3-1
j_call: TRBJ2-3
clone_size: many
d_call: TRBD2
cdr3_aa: CASSQTSGSMGDTQYF
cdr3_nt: TGTGCCAGCAGCCAAACTAGCGGCTCTATGGGGGATACGCAGTATTTT

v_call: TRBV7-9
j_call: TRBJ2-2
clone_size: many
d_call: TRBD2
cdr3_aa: CASSFAGTSGYTGELFF
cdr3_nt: TGTGCCAGCAGCTTCGCCGGGACTAGCGGTTACACCGGGGAGCTGTTTTTT